A single TCR beta chain is shown here with its context. TCRdb independently ran MiXCR on the 5' RACE reads; one entry per CDR3 protein. The sample lists 10,000 to 15,000 distinct CDR3 sequences; more than 20% were seen once. Deletions cut 6 bases from V and 3 bases from J, with 14 bases between. Germline CDR1 reads SNHLY; CDR2 reads FYNNEI. The CDR3 extends over 14 amino acids. The chain combines TRBV2 with TRBJ1-1, with D possibly being TRBD1 (5 bases). Material: naive CD4+ T cells sorted from blood. Subset denoted: naive CD4+ T cells, CD4+CD45RA+CD25-. This clonotype was sampled from a female donor with breast cancer. CDR3 in DNA: TGTGCCAGCAGGGGGGACTCGGCAGACACTGAAGCTTTCTTT. This encodes CASRGDSADTEAFF.